Reported below is one T cell receptor (beta chain). No antigen is known for it. The sample is drawn from a study of cytomegalovirus exposure and HLA in healthy donors. Overall study findings and caveats: Investigators reported 150 to 200 TCR beta chains as tied to cytomegalovirus. Reported results showed that the classifier diagnosed cytomegalovirus status with high specificity and sensitivity. Across donors, most TCRs were seen rarely, yet some public ones were widespread.

The donors were members of the validation cohort, which comprised about 120 subjects and was separate from the first cohort of 730 or so subjects. Generated by immunoSEQ multiplex PCR, the TCRdb table keeps only in-frame clones and is missing some. The repertoire holds about 110,000 clones, with 90% to 97% as singletons. The CDR3 has 14 amino acids. V dropped 4 bases and J dropped 4; count of bases not matched to a gene: 4. Per the germline V gene, CDR1 is SEHNR and CDR2 is FQNEAQ (reference sequence). This sequence was found in a young woman in good health and CMV-seronegative. The gene calls are TRBV7-9 and TRBJ2-4, with TRBD1 matching over 7 bases. The sample consisted of PBMCs. The CDR3 region has the DNA TGTGCCAGCAGCTCGACGGACAGGAAAAACATTCAGTACTTC. Protein product: CASSSTDRKNIQYF.